This TCR beta chain was identified during a study of T cells in localized non-small cell lung cancer. Concerning this clone itself: The antigen is undetermined.

Repertoires were generated with immunoSEQ multiplex PCR, while TCRdb's copy carries only in-frame clones and drops some. The sample records more than 15,000 clones, around four fifths being singletons. Between the trimmed V and J ends, which lost 3 bases and 8 bases, there was a span of 11 bases. CDR3 size: 12 residues. Per the germline V gene, CDR1 is SGHRS and CDR2 is YFSETQ. Overall study findings and caveats: Since sequencing was restricted to only one region of the tumor, intratumor heterogeneity remains a possibility. Patients showing higher blood T cell density tended to see longer overall survival. When the top 100 tumor clones were examined, a median around 61 of them also appeared in the adjacent lung, which was paired and uninvolved. Adjacent uninvolved lung tissue had the highest T cell clonality, exceeding tumor.

This sequence originates from a male donor older than 55 with stage III lung adenocarcinoma. The sample was peripheral blood, taken before any cancer treatment. The chain carries TRBV5-1 and TRBJ1-1; unclear D gene. CDR3 in amino acids: CASSWGSGEAFF. For the CDR3, the DNA is TGCGCCAGCAGCTGGGGTTCGGGCGAAGCTTTCTTT. Full variable domain (rest looked up from reference TRBV5-1 and TRBJ1-1): KAGVTQTPRYLIKTRGQQVTLSCSPISGHRSVSWYQQTPGQGLQFLFEYFSETQRNKGNFPGRFSGRQFSNSRSEMNVSTLELGDSALYLCASSWGSGEAFFGQGTRLTVV.